This T cell receptor (beta chain) was identified in a study of CD8 T cells in ankylosing spondylitis. Study-wide points: Researchers report that disease-linked clones proved CD8+ and relatively rare in peripheral blood.

Of note for this clonotype: Its antigen is as yet unknown.

TCRdb re-called the 5' RACE reads through MiXCR, storing one row per CDR3 protein. The sample shows 350,000 to 450,000 distinct CDR3 sequences, roughly 20% of them seen only once. The germline V and J ends were trimmed by 0 bases and 0 bases, with 12 bases remaining between them. The CDR3 has 16 amino acids. CDR1 is SNHLY and CDR2 is FYNNEI in the germline V gene. The sequenced sample consisted of blood, either unsorted or a sorted T cell fraction (not recorded which). The clonotype originates from a male donor with ankylosing spondylitis or in good health (not recorded which). The V and J genes are TRBV2 and TRBJ2-7, with D tentatively TRBD2 (6 bases). In nucleotides, the CDR3 is TGTGCCAGCAGTGAAGCATCGGGACTGAGCTCCTACGAGCAGTACTTC. It specifies CASSEASGLSSYEQYF.